These 6 T cell receptor beta chains came from one sample sequenced in a study of tumor and adjacent non-tumor tissue in lung cancer. A modified ARM-PCR protocol with three rounds of nested PCR amplified TCRbeta. MiXCR was run by TCRdb on the multiplex PCR reads, yielding one entry per CDR3 protein. The sample shows about 78,000 distinct CDR3 sequences, around 85% of them seen only once. No cell sorting was done before RNA was extracted from the tissue. The sequenced sample was lung tumor tissue. The source is a woman aged 50 to 60 with non-small cell lung cancer.

A word on this clonotype: The CDR3 end shows no conserved phenylalanine or tryptophan, and so a read error is likely. J is TRBJ2-7 and V is TRBV11-2, with 10 bases aligning to TRBD2. Germline lookup yields CDR1 SGHAT and CDR2 FQNNGV. The CDR3 covers 14 residues. The CDR3 sequence: CASILQAGGYEQYL. The CDR3 DNA reads TGTGCCAGCATCTTACAAGCGGGAGGGTACGAGCAGTACTTG.

In the case of this clonotype: This could be a read error, since a much larger clone is one nucleotide away. The chain has TRBV14 and TRBJ2-1; D not certain. TRBJ2-7 matches the DNA end more closely, so the J call is doubtful. Looked up from germline, CDR1 is SGHDN and CDR2 is FVKESK. The CDR3 consists of 13 residues. This CDR3 is CASSQDRYNEQYF. Here the CDR3 DNA reads TGTGCCAGCAGCCAAGATAGATACAATGAGCAGTACTTC.

Concerning this clonotype: One end of the junction does not line up with germline, which may come from a read error. This chain uses TRBV24-1 with TRBJ2-3; 13 nucleotides align to TRBD2. Germline V gene data show CDR1 as KGHDR and CDR2 as SFDVKD. The CDR3 sequence is 16 residues long. The CDR3 spells CATSHPGLAGTDTQFF. CDR3 in DNA: TGCGCCACCAGTCATCCGGGACTAGCGGGAACAGATACGCAGTTTTTT.

The V call is TRBV9, the J call TRBJ2-5; 8 nucleotides line up with TRBD1. The CDR3 runs to 17 residues. Germline loops: CDR1 SGDLS, CDR2 YYNGEE. V trimming: 0 bases; J trimming: 3 bases; junction bases outside the gene matches: 10. CDR3 loop: CASSVAPSGQGKETQYF. DNA of the CDR3: TGTGCCAGCAGCGTAGCACCATCTGGACAGGGAAAAGAGACCCAGTACTTC.

This clonotype was detected a few times. One base away lies a much larger clone, so this may be a sequencing read error. Since no conserved phenylalanine or tryptophan closes the CDR3, a read error is the likely cause. This chain connects TRBV28 to TRBJ1-1; 10 nucleotides line up with TRBD1. This CDR3 has 18 residues. With 5 bases clipped from V and 7 bases from J, the junction kept 19 bases outside the gene matches. Looked up from germline, CDR1 is MDHEN and CDR2 is SYDVKM. Here the CDR3 reads CASSPYRGFDRGLGEAFI. The CDR3 bases are TGTGCCAGCAGTCCCTACAGGGGTTTCGACAGGGGGCTTGGTGAAGCTTTCATT.

The genes are TRBV4-3 and TRBJ1-5; D unclear. This CDR3 has 18 residues. CDR1 is LGHNA and CDR2 is YSLEER in the germline V gene. Between the trimmed V and J ends, which lost 0 bases and 1 base, there was a span of 16 bases. CDR3 sequence: CASSQEVGAEGSNQPQHF. In nucleotides, the CDR3 is TGCGCCAGCAGCCAAGAGGTAGGCGCAGAAGGGAGCAATCAGCCCCAGCATTTT.